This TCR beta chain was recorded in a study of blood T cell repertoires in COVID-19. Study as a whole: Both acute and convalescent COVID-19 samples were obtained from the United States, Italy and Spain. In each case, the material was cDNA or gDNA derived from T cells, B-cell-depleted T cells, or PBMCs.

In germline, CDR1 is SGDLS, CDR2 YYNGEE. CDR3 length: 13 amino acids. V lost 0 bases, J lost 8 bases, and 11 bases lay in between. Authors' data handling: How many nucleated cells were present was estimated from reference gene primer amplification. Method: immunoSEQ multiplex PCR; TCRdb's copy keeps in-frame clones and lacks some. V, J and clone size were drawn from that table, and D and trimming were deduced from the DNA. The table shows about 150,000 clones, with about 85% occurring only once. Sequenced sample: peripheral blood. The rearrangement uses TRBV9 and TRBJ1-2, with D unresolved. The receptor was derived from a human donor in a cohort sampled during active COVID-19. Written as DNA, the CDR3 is TGTGCCAGCAGCGTAGCGAGGAGGGTGGGCTACACCTTC. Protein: CASSVARRVGYTF.